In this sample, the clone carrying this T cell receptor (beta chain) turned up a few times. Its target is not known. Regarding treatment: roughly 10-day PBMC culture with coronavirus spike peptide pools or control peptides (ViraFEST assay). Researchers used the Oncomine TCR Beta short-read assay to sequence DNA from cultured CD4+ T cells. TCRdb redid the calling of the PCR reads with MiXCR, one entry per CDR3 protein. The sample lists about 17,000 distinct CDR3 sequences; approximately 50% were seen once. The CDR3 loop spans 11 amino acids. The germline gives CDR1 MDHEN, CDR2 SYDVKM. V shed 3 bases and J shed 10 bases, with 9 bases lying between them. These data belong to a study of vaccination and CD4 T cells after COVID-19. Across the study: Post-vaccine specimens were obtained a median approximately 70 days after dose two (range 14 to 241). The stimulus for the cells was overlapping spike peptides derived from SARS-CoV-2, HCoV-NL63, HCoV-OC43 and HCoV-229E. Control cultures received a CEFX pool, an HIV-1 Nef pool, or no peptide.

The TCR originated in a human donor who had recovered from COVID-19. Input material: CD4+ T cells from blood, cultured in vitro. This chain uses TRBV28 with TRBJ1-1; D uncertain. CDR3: CASSFPGRAFF. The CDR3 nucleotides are TGTGCCAGCAGTTTCCCGGGGAGAGCTTTCTTT.